This TCR beta chain was retrieved from a study of blood T cell repertoires in COVID-19. Across the whole study: Samples of COVID-19 (acute and convalescent) were obtained from the United States, Italy and Spain.

In the authors' workflow: From reference gene primer amplification, estimates of nucleated cell counts were derived. The protocol was immunoSEQ multiplex PCR, while the TCRdb copy is restricted to in-frame clones and leaves out a portion. D and trimming were read from the DNA, whereas the V and J calls and clone size are those reported in that table. Of around 300,000 clones in the sample, around nine tenths were seen once. The sample was peripheral blood. The receptor was isolated from a man aged 45-60 years with acute or convalescent COVID-19.

CDR3 protein: CASSRRDRVQETQYF. DNA for the CDR3: TGTGCCAGCAGCCGGCGGGACAGGGTCCAAGAGACCCAGTACTTC. The rearrangement links TRBV11-2 to TRBJ2-5, with 9 bases fitting TRBD1. This CDR3 is built from 15 residues. V lost 5 bases and J lost 1; bases outside the gene matches: 5. CDR1 SGHAT and CDR2 FQNNGV come from the germline V gene. The full variable domain, with the rest looked up from reference TRBV11-2 and TRBJ2-5, is EAGVAQSPRYKIIEKRQSVAFWCNPISGHATLYWYQQILGQGPKLLIQFQNNGVVDDSQLPKDRFSAERLKGVDSTLKIQPAKLEDSAVYLCASSRRDRVQETQYFGPGTRLLVL.